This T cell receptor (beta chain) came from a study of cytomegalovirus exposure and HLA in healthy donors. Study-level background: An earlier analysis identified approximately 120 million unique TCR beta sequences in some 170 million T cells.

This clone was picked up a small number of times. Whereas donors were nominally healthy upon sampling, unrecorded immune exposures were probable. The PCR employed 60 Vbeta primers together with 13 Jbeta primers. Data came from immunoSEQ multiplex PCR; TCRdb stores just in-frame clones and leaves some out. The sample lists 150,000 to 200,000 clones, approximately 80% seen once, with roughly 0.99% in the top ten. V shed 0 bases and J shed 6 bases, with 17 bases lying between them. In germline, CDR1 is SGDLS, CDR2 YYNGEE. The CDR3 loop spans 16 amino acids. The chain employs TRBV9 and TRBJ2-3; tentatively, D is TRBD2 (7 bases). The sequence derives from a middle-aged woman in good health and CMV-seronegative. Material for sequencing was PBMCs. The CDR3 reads CASSVETRGGVDTQYF. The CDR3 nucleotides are TGTGCCAGCAGCGTAGAAACTAGGGGGGGGGTCGATACGCAGTATTTT.